A selection of T cell receptor beta chains follows, all from one sample in a study of cytotoxic CD8 clonotypes in ibrutinib-treated CLL. Generated by immunoSEQ multiplex PCR, the TCRdb table keeps only in-frame clones and is missing some. The profile covers 4,500 to 6,000 clones, with about three quarters appearing a single time and about 41% taken by the ten largest. Source: PBMCs, taken before ibrutinib treatment. The source of these receptors is a human donor with chronic lymphocytic leukemia. Each CDR3 is given with its conserved first and last residue. D genes are given only for firm matches. Some rows have no size entry. The others give once, few or many, or a class for an expanded clone.

cdr3_aa cdr3_nt j_call clone_size d_call v_call
CSSSDGPQVANEKLFF TGCTCCAGCAGTGATGGCCCACAGGTGGCTAATGAAAAACTGTTTTTT TRBJ1-4 . . TRBV10-1
CASSWDRNYGYTF TGTGCCAGCAGTTGGGACAGGAACTATGGCTACACCTTC TRBJ1-2 . TRBD1 TRBV27
CASSLAFDSYNEQFF TGTGCCAGCAGCTTAGCATTTGATTCCTACAATGAGCAGTTCTTC TRBJ2-1 few . TRBV7-8
CASRALAGSSYEQYF TGTGCCAGCAGGGCACTAGCGGGGAGCTCCTACGAGCAGTACTTC TRBJ2-7 . TRBD2 TRBV7-8
CASSALSSTDTQYF TGTGCCAGCAGCGCCCTGAGTAGCACAGATACGCAGTATTTT TRBJ2-3 . . TRBV9
CASSPLRTGQGYTF TGTGCCAGCAGTCCCCTCCGGACAGGGCAAGGCTACACCTTC TRBJ1-2 few TRBD1 TRBV6-6
CASSATNSSQSRANVLTF TGTGCCAGCAGCGCAACCAACAGCTCACAAAGTCGGGCCAACGTCCTGACTTTC TRBJ2-6 . . TRBV7-4
CASSLMGDTEAFF TGCGCCAGCAGCTTGATGGGCGACACTGAAGCTTTCTTT TRBJ1-1 few . TRBV5-1
CASSPEGTANTEAFF TGTGCCAGCTCACCAGAAGGGACGGCGAACACTGAAGCTTTCTTT TRBJ1-1 . . TRBV18
CASGILQGGSGNTIYF TGTGCTAGTGGAATCCTACAGGGGGGCAGTGGAAACACCATATATTTT TRBJ1-3 . TRBD1 TRBV12-5
CASTISATGGVGKLFF TGTGCCAGTACCATCTCGGCGACAGGGGGCGTCGGAAAACTGTTTTTT TRBJ1-4 . TRBD1 TRBV19
CASTGAREQPQHF TGTGCCAGCACCGGGGCCAGGGAGCAGCCCCAGCATTTT TRBJ1-5 . . TRBV2
CASSLPGVNNEQFF TGTGCCAGCAGCTTGCCAGGGGTTAACAATGAGCAGTTCTTC TRBJ2-1 once . TRBV5-6
CASSLGGGGNTIYF TGTGCCAGTAGTCTCGGTGGAGGTGGAAACACCATATATTTT TRBJ1-3 . . TRBV19
CASSPQGTGELFF TGTGCCAGCTCACCACAGGGGACCGGGGAGCTGTTTTTT TRBJ2-2 . . TRBV18
CAISEGFGDLGYGYTF TGTGCCATCAGTGAGGGTTTTGGGGATCTCGGCTATGGCTACACCTTC TRBJ1-2 few . TRBV10-3
CASSVGQALGLGYGYTF TGTGCCAGCAGTGTGGGGCAGGCTCTCGGCTTGGGCTATGGCTACACCTTC TRBJ1-2 . . TRBV2
CASSSPRELFF TGTGCCAGCAGTTCCCCCCGGGAGCTGTTTTTT TRBJ2-2 . . TRBV27
CASSHETGEKLFF TGTGCCAGCTCCCACGAAACGGGGGAAAAACTGTTTTTT TRBJ1-4 few . TRBV2
CASSPGSGGLYNEQFF TGTGCCAGCAGCCCCGGAAGCGGGGGGCTGTACAATGAGCAGTTCTTC TRBJ2-1 . TRBD2 TRBV5-4
CASSLGASSYNEQFF TGTGCCAGCAGCTTGGGAGCGAGCTCCTACAATGAGCAGTTCTTC TRBJ2-1 . . TRBV5-4
CASSLGTGELFF TGTGCCAGCAGCTTGGGGACCGGGGAGCTGTTTTTT TRBJ2-2 few . TRBV7-8
CASTSPFETNTQYF TGTGCCAGCACGTCGCCCTTTGAAACGAATACGCAGTATTTT TRBJ2-3 . . TRBV9
CASSYTGTGYEQYF TGCGCCAGCAGTTATACCGGGACAGGGTACGAGCAGTACTTC TRBJ2-7 . TRBD1 TRBV5-1
CSAGTTTRGQYF TGCAGCGCCGGGACTACAACGCGGGGGCAGTACTTC TRBJ2-7 . TRBD2 TRBV29-1
CASSQEGGGTGRNEQFF TGTGCCAGCAGCCAAGAAGGAGGAGGGACAGGAAGGAATGAGCAGTTCTTC TRBJ2-1 . TRBD1 TRBV4-2
CASSAQAGVTDTQYF TGTGCCAGCAGCGCCCAAGCGGGGGTCACAGATACGCAGTATTTT TRBJ2-3 once TRBD2 TRBV9
CASSQEGTLAETQYF TGCGCCAGCAGCCAAGAGGGGACTCTCGCGGAGACCCAGTACTTC TRBJ2-5 . . TRBV4-1
CASSSTGGTYGYTF TGTGCCAGCAGCTCGACAGGGGGCACGTATGGCTACACCTTC TRBJ1-2 . TRBD1 TRBV6-1
CASSPGTFQPQHF TGTGCCAGCAGCCCAGGGACCTTCCAGCCCCAGCATTTT TRBJ1-5 . . TRBV4-2
CASSPQDRDAQHF TGTGCCAGCTCACCTCAGGACAGGGATGCCCAGCATTTT TRBJ1-5 . TRBD1 TRBV18
CASSDVFRDGYSPLHF TGTGCCAGCAGTGACGTTTTCCGGGACGGCTATTCACCCCTCCACTTT TRBJ1-6 . . TRBV6-4
CSARGVTEAFF TGCAGTGCTAGAGGGGTTACTGAAGCTTTCTTT TRBJ1-1 . . TRBV20-1
CASSLVGVGYGYTF TGTGCCAGCAGCTTAGTAGGGGTTGGTTATGGCTACACCTTC TRBJ1-2 . . TRBV7-3
CASSIGLAYGYTF TGTGCCAGTAGTATCGGACTTGCCTATGGCTACACCTTC TRBJ1-2 . . TRBV19
CASSPTQEQFF TGTGCCAGCAGCCCGACGCAGGAGCAGTTCTTC TRBJ2-1 . . TRBV7-9
CASSSTPNTEAFF TGTGCCAGCAGCTCCACACCGAACACTGAAGCTTTCTTT TRBJ1-1 . . TRBV7-3
CASSLGGGADTQYF TGTGCCAGCAGCCTCGGGGGCGGGGCAGATACGCAGTATTTT TRBJ2-3 . . TRBV6-5
CSAIRDTYEQYF TGCAGCGCCATAAGGGACACCTACGAGCAGTACTTC TRBJ2-7 . . TRBV29-1
CASSLGQGWTEAFF TGTGCCAGCAGTCTAGGACAGGGGTGGACTGAAGCTTTCTTT TRBJ1-1 . TRBD1 TRBV27
CASSVSSEQYF TGTGCCAGCAGCGTCTCTTCCGAGCAGTACTTC TRBJ2-7 . . TRBV7-8
CASSVGQGSDEQYF TGTGCCAGCAGCGTAGGCCAGGGTTCGGACGAGCAGTACTTC TRBJ2-7 . . TRBV9
CASSSGYTGELFF TGTGCCAGCAGCTCGGGATACACCGGGGAGCTGTTTTTT TRBJ2-2 . . TRBV7-3
CASSQRGSSYNEQFF TGTGCCAGCAGCCAACGGGGGAGCTCCTACAATGAGCAGTTCTTC TRBJ2-1 . . TRBV7-9
CASSLGGPNEQFF TGCGCCAGCAGCCTCGGGGGGCCGAATGAGCAGTTCTTC TRBJ2-1 . . TRBV5-1
CASRNAGTGAGYTF TGTGCCAGCAGAAATGCCGGGACAGGTGCTGGCTACACCTTC TRBJ1-2 . TRBD1 TRBV6-5
CASSLEDRAGGNTIYF TGTGCCAGCAGCTTAGAGGACAGGGCGGGCGGAAACACCATATATTTT TRBJ1-3 . TRBD1 TRBV7-2
CASSDTRTGELFF TGTGCCAGCTCGGACACCCGCACCGGGGAGCTGTTTTTT TRBJ2-2 . . TRBV2
CSVGSGGADTQYF TGCAGCGTTGGTAGCGGGGGGGCAGATACGCAGTATTTT TRBJ2-3 . TRBD2 TRBV29-1
CASRNAGRNEQFF TGTGCCAGCAGGAATGCAGGGCGAAATGAGCAGTTCTTC TRBJ2-1 . . TRBV6-5
CASSVETRANYGYTF TGTGCCAGCAGCGTAGAGACGAGAGCTAACTATGGCTACACCTTC TRBJ1-2 . . TRBV9
CASSPQQDNTEAFF TGTGCCAGCTCACCACAACAGGATAACACTGAAGCTTTCTTT TRBJ1-1 . . TRBV18
CASSLDVAGEQYF TGTGCCAGCAGCTTGGATGTTGCTGGAGAGCAGTACTTC TRBJ2-7 once . TRBV5-5